The present TCR beta chain was sequenced within a study of T cells expressing NK-cell markers. Overall study: Cells sorted as CD3+CD56+NKG2C+, CD3+CD56+NKG2C- and CD3+CD56-NKG2C+ T cells supplied the TCR beta repertoires. HCMV seropositivity characterized most of the eight sequenced donors, and seronegativity one.

The cDNA for TCR beta came from 5'RACE template switching with UMIs. TCRdb reanalyzed the 5' RACE reads, giving one entry per CDR3 protein sequence and no DNA. This table lists some 150,000 distinct CDR3 sequences. Germline V gene lookup returns CDR1 SQVTM and CDR2 ANQGSEA. The CDR3 spans 15 residues. The TCR sequence derives from a man aged 18 to 30 in good health. The V and J genes are TRBV29-1 and TRBJ2-2; there is no DNA to check the TCRdb D call of TRBD1. Sequencing was done on a sample of blood T cells: a sorted CD56 or NKG2C T cell subset, CD4+ or CD8+ T cells, or bulk PBMC T cells (not recorded which). The CDR3: CSVAPGDRVTGELFF.